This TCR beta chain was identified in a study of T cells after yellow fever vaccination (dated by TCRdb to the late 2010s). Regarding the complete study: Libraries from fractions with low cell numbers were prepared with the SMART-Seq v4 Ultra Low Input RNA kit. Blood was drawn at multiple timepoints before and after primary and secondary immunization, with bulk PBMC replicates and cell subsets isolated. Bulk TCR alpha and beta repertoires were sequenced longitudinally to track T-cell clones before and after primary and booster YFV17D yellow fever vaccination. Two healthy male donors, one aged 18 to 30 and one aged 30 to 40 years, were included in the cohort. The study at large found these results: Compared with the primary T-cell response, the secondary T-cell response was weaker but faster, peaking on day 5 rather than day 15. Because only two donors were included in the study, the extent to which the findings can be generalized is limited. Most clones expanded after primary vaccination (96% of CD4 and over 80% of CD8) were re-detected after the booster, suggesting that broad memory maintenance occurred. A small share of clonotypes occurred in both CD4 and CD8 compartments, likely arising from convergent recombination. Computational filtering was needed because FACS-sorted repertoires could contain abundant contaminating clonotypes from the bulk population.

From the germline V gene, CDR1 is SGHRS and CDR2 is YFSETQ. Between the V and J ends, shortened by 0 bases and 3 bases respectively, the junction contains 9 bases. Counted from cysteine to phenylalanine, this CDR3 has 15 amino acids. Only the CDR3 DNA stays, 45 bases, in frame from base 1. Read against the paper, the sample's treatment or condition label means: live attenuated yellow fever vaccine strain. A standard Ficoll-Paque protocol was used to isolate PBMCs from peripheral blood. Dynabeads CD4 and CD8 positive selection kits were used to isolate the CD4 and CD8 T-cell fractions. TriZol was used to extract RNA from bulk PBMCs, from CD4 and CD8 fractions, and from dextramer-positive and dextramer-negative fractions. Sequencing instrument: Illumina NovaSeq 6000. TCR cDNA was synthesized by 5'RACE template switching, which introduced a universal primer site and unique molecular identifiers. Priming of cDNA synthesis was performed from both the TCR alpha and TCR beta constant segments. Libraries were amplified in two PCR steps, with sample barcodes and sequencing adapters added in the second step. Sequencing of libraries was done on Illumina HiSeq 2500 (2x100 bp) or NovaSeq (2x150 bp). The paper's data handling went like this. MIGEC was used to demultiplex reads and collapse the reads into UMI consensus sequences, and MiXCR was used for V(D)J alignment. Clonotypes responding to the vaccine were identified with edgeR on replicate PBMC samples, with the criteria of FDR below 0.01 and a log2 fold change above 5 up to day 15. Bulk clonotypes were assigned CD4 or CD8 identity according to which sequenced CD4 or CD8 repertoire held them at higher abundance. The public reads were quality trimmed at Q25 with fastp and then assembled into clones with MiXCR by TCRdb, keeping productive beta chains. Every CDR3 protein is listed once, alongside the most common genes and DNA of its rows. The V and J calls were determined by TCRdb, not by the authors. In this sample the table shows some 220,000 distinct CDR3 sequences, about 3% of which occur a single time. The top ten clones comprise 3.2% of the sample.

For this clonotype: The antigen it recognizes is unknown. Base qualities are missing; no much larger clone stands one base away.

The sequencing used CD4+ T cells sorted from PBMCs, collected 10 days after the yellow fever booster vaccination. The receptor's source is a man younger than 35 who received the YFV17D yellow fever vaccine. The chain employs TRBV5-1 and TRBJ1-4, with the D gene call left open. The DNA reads TGCGCCAGCAGCTTGGCCCCGGGCCCTAATGAAAAACTGTTTTTT. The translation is CASSLAPGPNEKLFF. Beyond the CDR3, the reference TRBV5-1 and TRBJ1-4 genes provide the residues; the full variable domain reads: KAGVTQTPRYLIKTRGQQVTLSCSPISGHRSVSWYQQTPGQGLQFLFEYFSETQRNKGNFPGRFSGRQFSNSRSEMNVSTLELGDSALYLCASSLAPGPNEKLFFGSGTQLSVL.